The source of this T cell receptor (beta chain) is a study of CD8 T cells in Susac syndrome. The study, taken as a whole, reports: By the study's own acknowledgment, its TCR sequencing and HLA analysis included relatively few individuals.

Random hexamers were used to reverse transcribe roughly 0.5 to 1 ug of RNA. Coverage of TCR beta CDR3 amplification by immunoSEQ multiplex PCR extended to 54 Vbeta and 13 Jbeta. MiXCR, run by TCRdb on the immunoSEQ multiplex PCR reads, gives a single entry per CDR3 protein. The profile covers fewer than 350,000 distinct CDR3 sequences, with approximately 89% appearing a single time and roughly 0.17% taken by the ten largest. CDR1 is MNHEY, CDR2 SVGEGT, per germline. The CDR3 consists of 14 residues. The V end was cut by 2 bases, the J end by 3 bases, with 10 bases between. Sequencing of TCR beta was performed on blood CD8+ and CD4+ T cells. Worth noting for this clonotype: What it binds is unknown.

Material for sequencing was CD8+ T cells from PBMCs. This sequence was found in a human donor with multiple sclerosis. This chain links TRBV6-2 or TRBV6-3 with TRBJ2-5, with unresolved D. The CDR3 coding sequence is TGTGCCAGCAGTTACCTGTTGCGAGAAGAGACCCAGTACTTC. This codes for CASSYLLREETQYF.